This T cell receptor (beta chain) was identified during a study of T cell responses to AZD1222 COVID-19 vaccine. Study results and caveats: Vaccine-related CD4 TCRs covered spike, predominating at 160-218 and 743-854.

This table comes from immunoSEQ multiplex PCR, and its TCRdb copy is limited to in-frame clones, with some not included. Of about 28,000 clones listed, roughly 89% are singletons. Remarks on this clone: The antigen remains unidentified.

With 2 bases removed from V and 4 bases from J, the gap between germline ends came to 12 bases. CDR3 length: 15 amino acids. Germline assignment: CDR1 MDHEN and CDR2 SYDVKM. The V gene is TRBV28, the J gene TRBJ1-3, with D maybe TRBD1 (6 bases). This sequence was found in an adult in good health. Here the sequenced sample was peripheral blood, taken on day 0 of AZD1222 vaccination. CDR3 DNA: TGTGCCAGCAGTTTACCCCATGGACAGGGAAACACCATATATTTT. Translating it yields CASSLPHGQGNTIYF.